The 23 T cell receptor beta chains below come from one sample, sequenced in a study of molecular identifiers for immune sequencing clone quantification. TCRdb reanalysed the PCR reads using MiXCR and keeps one entry per CDR3 protein. The sample lists 490,000 or so distinct CDR3 sequences; around 23% were seen once. The material sequenced was naive CD8+ T cells from blood, with Jurkat cell RNA spiked in. As to subset: FACS-sorted CD8+CD4-CCR7+CD45RA+ naive T cells. These receptors were obtained from a human donor in good health. Some libraries in this study had Jurkat cell RNA spiked in.

The chain couples TRBV12-5 to TRBJ1-1; tentative D call: TRBD1 (5 bases). CDR1 and CDR2 from the germline V gene are LGHNT and FRNRAP. The V gene lost 4 bases and the J gene lost 2 bases, with 11 bases spanning the gap. The CDR3 is 14 amino acids. CDR3: CASGWDGGNTEAFF. In nucleotides, the CDR3 is TGTGCTAGTGGTTGGGACGGCGGTAACACTGAAGCTTTCTTT. Based on the CDR3 plus reference TRBV12-5 and TRBJ1-1, the full variable domain is DARVTQTPRHKVTEMGQEVTMRCQPILGHNTVFWYRQTMMQGLELLAYFRNRAPLDDSGMPKDRFSAEMPDATLATLKIQPSEPRDSAVYFCASGWDGGNTEAFFGQGTRLTVV.

The gene calls are TRBV3-1 and TRBJ2-1; D unresolved. V lost 5 bases and J lost 0, with 5 bases in between. The germline gives CDR1 LGHDT, CDR2 YNNKEL (reference sequence). This CDR3 has 13 amino acids. The CDR3 bases are TGTGCCAGCAGCACAATCTCCTACAATGAGCAGTTCTTC. Amino acid sequence: CASSTISYNEQFF.

This clonotype was seen once. The chain has TRBV2 and TRBJ2-7; D assignment may be TRBD1 or TRBD2 (9 bases each). The CDR3 runs to 20 residues. Germline CDR1 and CDR2: SNHLY and FYNNEI. Trimming pared 6 bases from V and 3 bases from J, leaving 33 bases between. The CDR3 sequence: CASSAHPGQGSLAGFYEQYF. Here the CDR3 DNA reads TGTGCCAGCAGCGCGCACCCGGGACAGGGAAGCCTAGCGGGATTCTACGAGCAGTACTTC.

This clonotype was seen many times. The chain has TRBV6-5 and TRBJ1-1; TRBD1 is a possible D gene (5 bases). The CDR3 totals 15 residues. Trimming stripped 1 base from V and 0 bases from J, with 9 bases between. The germline V gene has CDR1 MNHEY and CDR2 SVGAGI. The CDR3 coding sequence is TGTGCCAGCAGTTACTTCAGGGAAATGAACACTGAAGCTTTCTTT. It yields the protein CASSYFREMNTEAFF.

This clonotype was counted a few times. The DNA for the CDR3 is TGCGCCAGCAGCCAAGATAGGGCTAGCGGGGTCTACGAGCAGTACTTC. Its translation: CASSQDRASGVYEQYF. V gene TRBV4-3 combines with J gene TRBJ2-7; 9 nucleotides match TRBD2. This CDR3 contains 16 residues. CDR1 is LGHNA, CDR2 YSLEER, per germline. J gave up 3 bases and V 0 bases, and 6 bases lay outside the gene matches.

Comment on this clonotype: Because the CDR3 is missing its conserved closing phenylalanine or tryptophan, this is likely a read error. The chain links TRBV7-2 to TRBJ2-5; the match to TRBD2 covers 12 bases. Germline-derived CDR1 and CDR2 are SGHTA and FQGNSA. The CDR3 totals 15 residues. CDR3 DNA sequence: TGTGCCAGCAGCCGGACTAGCGGGGATCAAGAGCCCCAGTACATC. Amino acids: CASSRTSGDQEPQYI.

There are many counts of this clonotype. The chain is built from TRBV27 and TRBJ2-3; possible D gene TRBD2, 5 bases. This CDR3 spans 12 amino acids. The germline V gene encodes CDR1 MNHEY and CDR2 SMNVEV (reference sequence). Trimming removed 6 bases at V and 3 bases at J, with 7 bases between. The CDR3 DNA sequence: TGTGCCAGCAGGAGGGAGACAGATACGCAGTATTTT. This translates into CASRRETDTQYF.

As to this clonotype: This may stem from a read error, because a much larger clone lies one nucleotide away. The chain is built from TRBV5-7 and TRBJ2-5; D tentatively reads TRBD1 or TRBD2 (6 bases each). TRBV5-7 is reported as an ORF; its role is uncertain. The CDR3 runs 13 residues. DNA for the CDR3: TGTGCCAGCAGCCCCGGGGGCCAAGGGACCCAGTACTTC. It yields the protein CASSPGGQGTQYF.

This clonotype was found a few times. The chain carries TRBV4-2 and TRBJ1-4; no clear D. Germline V lookup: CDR1 LGHNA, CDR2 YNFKEQ. The V gene lost 0 bases and the J gene lost 4 bases, with 9 bases spanning the gap. This CDR3 is built from 15 residues. The CDR3 DNA follows: TGTGCCAGCAGCCAAGAGGCAAGACTTAATGAAAAACTGTTTTTT. Its translation is CASSQEARLNEKLFF.

The chain has TRBV5-4 and TRBJ1-2, with 8 nucleotides matching TRBD1. The CDR3 has 16 residues. J lost 4 bases, V lost 5 bases, and 13 bases had no gene match. Germline V gene sequence: CDR1 SGHNT, CDR2 YYREEE (reference sequence). CDR3 DNA: TGTGCCAGCAGTTTCCCGGGACAGGCGATACTCTATGGCTACACCTTC. As protein: CASSFPGQAILYGYTF.

This clonotype was seen a few times. A junction end diverges from the germline sequence, so it may reflect a read error. This chain uses TRBV6-5 with TRBJ1-1, with D possibly TRBD1 on 5 matching bases. The CDR3 is 13 residues long. The germline CDR1 and CDR2 sequences are MNHEY and SVGAGI. The CDR3 is CASGDLVRGKLTF. In DNA, the CDR3 is TGTGCCAGCGGAGACTTAGTGAGGGGAAAGCTCACCTTT.

This clonotype was observed a handful of times. The CDR3 loop reads CASSTESSYNEQFF. DNA of the CDR3: TGCGCCAGCAGCACGGAGAGCTCCTACAATGAGCAGTTCTTC. The gene calls are TRBV4-1 and TRBJ2-1; D unresolved. The germline CDR1 and CDR2 sequences are MGHRA and YSYEKL. The CDR3 runs to 14 residues. V was shortened by 5 bases and J by 0 bases, with 8 bases between the two germline ends.

The gene calls are TRBV5-1 and TRBJ2-1; D is tentatively TRBD1 or TRBD2 (5 bases each). Germline V gives CDR1 SGHRS, CDR2 YFSETQ. Trimming cost V 1 base and J 7 bases, with 12 bases left between them. There are 14 residues in the CDR3. CDR3 coding DNA: TGCGCCAGCAGCTTGTCAGGCTGGGGGAATGAGCAGTTCTTC. As protein: CASSLSGWGNEQFF.

Comments on this clonotype: A read error is possible here, since a much larger clone lies one base away. This sequence joins TRBV21-1 and TRBJ1-5; the D call of TRBD1 is as the table states it, not checked on the DNA. TRBV21-1 constitutes a pseudogene. The CDR3 length is 15 residues. DNA of the CDR3: TGTGCCAGCAGCAAATCGCAGGGGGGCAATCAGCCCCAGCAATTT. This gives the protein CASSKSQGGNQPQQF.

In its sample, this clonotype was seen many times. At one end the junction does not follow the germline gene, possibly because of a read error. The chain employs TRBV7-9 and TRBJ1-5; D gene uncertain. Germline CDR1 reads SEHNR; CDR2 reads FQNEAQ (reference sequence). The CDR3 extends over 14 amino acids. For the CDR3, the DNA is TGTGCCAGCAGTTTAGGTTTTGGGAATCAGCCCCAGCATTTT. Its translation: CASSLGFGNQPQHF.

Only a few counts were recorded for this clonotype. V is TRBV25-1 and J is TRBJ1-1; TRBD1 is a possible D gene (6 bases). Germline CDR1 is MGHDK and CDR2 is SYGVNS. V lost 7 bases and J lost 8, with 26 bases in between. The CDR3 extends over 16 amino acids. CDR3 in DNA: TGTGCCAGCACCCCTGGTCTCGGGGGCTACTTAGGCGAAGCTTTCTTT. This encodes CASTPGLGGYLGEAFF.

CDR3 sequence (DNA): TGCAGTGCTAGAGATCAAAACAGGGTATCCTACGAGCAGTACTTC. Translation: CSARDQNRVSYEQYF. V gene TRBV20-1 combines with J gene TRBJ2-7; D is perhaps TRBD1 (6 bases). The CDR3 is made up of 15 amino acids. Germline values: CDR1 DFQATT, CDR2 SNEGSKA (reference sequence). Trimming took 0 bases from V and 1 from J, leaving 13 bases between them.

In regard to this clonotype: An end of the junction does not agree with germline; a read error may underlie this. V usage is TRBV19 and J usage is TRBJ2-7; the D gene could be TRBD1 or TRBD2 (5 bases each). This CDR3 is 13 amino acids long. Germline CDR1 LNHDA, CDR2 SQIVND (reference sequence). The chain's CDR3 is CASSPSGPYEQHF. The CDR3 DNA is TGTGCCAGTAGTCCCTCGGGGCCCTACGAGCAGCACTTC.

This clonotype was recorded at least ten times. The chain has TRBV5-6 and TRBJ1-2; D uncertain. The ends were cut back, 0 bases at V and 4 bases at J, with 7 bases in the middle. Germline assignment: CDR1 SGHDT and CDR2 YYEEEE. CDR3 length equals 13 residues. CDR3 amino acids: CASSLDTPYGYTF. The CDR3 DNA reads TGTGCCAGCAGCTTGGACACCCCCTATGGCTACACCTTC. Drawing the rest from reference TRBV5-6 and TRBJ1-2, the complete variable domain is DAGVTQSPTHLIKTRGQQVTLRCSPKSGHDTVSWYQQALGQGPQFIFQYYEEEERQRGNFPDRFSGHQFPNYSSELNVNALLLGDSALYLCASSLDTPYGYTFGSGTRLTVV.

Comments on this clonotype: Possible read error: a much larger clone is one base away. V is TRBV10-3 and J is TRBJ2-7; TRBD1 matches 8 bases. CDR1 is ENHRY and CDR2 is SYGVKD in the germline V gene. The CDR3 has 14 residues. The CDR3 DNA follows: TGTGCCATCAGACCCGGGACAGGCTCCTACGAGCAGTGCTTC. Translated: CAIRPGTGSYEQCF.

In its sample, this clonotype was seen a few times. The chain couples TRBV6-5 to TRBJ2-3; the D call may be TRBD1 or TRBD2 (5 bases each). This CDR3 contains 14 residues. Trimming shortened V by 5 bases and J by 2 bases, and 11 bases separated the two germline ends. Germline-derived CDR1 and CDR2 are MNHEY and SVGAGI. The CDR3: CASSGDRYTDTQYF. The CDR3 coding sequence is TGTGCCAGCAGTGGGGACCGTTACACAGATACGCAGTATTTT.

This clonotype has just a few counts. The chain combines TRBV6-6 with TRBJ2-3; TRBD1 or TRBD2 may be the D gene (5 bases each). Germline V gene data show CDR1 as MNHNY and CDR2 as SVGAGI (reference sequence). The germline V and J ends were trimmed by 9 bases and 4 bases, with 26 bases remaining between them. The CDR3 sequence is 17 residues long. CDR3: CASYFYGGFGGPDTQYF. DNA for the CDR3: TGTGCCAGTTACTTTTATGGGGGATTCGGAGGACCAGATACGCAGTATTTT.

V usage is TRBV6-5 and J usage is TRBJ1-2; D gene uncertain. CDR1 MNHEY and CDR2 SVGAGI come from the germline V gene. The CDR3 has 12 amino acids. With 4 bases removed from V and 6 bases from J, the gap between germline ends came to 9 bases. The CDR3 nucleotides are TGTGCCAGCAGTTCGGGCGAGAATGGCTACACCTTC. Translating gives CASSSGENGYTF.